Below are 19 T cell receptor beta chains sequenced from a single sample in a study of blood T cell repertoires in COVID-19. Repertoires were generated with immunoSEQ multiplex PCR, while TCRdb's copy carries only in-frame clones and drops some. The sample lists some 390,000 clones, around 87% occurring once. Sequenced input: peripheral blood. All receptors come from a woman aged 60-75 years with COVID-19, enrolled during active disease.

The sample holds one count of this clone. The rearrangement links TRBV12-3 or TRBV12-4 to TRBJ1-2; D is undetermined. V gave up 5 bases and J gave up 0 bases, with 7 bases separating them. This CDR3 region has 13 residues. In nucleotides, the CDR3 is TGTGCCAGCAGTCAGGAAGCTAACTATGGCTACACCTTC. This sequence encodes CASSQEANYGYTF.

The chain recombines TRBV9 with TRBJ1-4; D perhaps matches TRBD1 (5 bases). Germline V lookup: CDR1 SGDLS, CDR2 YYNGEE. CDR3 size: 14 residues. V was trimmed by 3 bases and J by 1 base, leaving 7 bases between them. CDR3 coding DNA: TGTGCCAGCAGCGCCCAGGGAACTAATGAAAAACTGTTTTTT. Amino acids: CASSAQGTNEKLFF.

The rearrangement uses TRBV5-4 and TRBJ2-5, with 8 bases matching TRBD2. CDR1 SGHNT and CDR2 YYREEE come from the germline V gene (reference sequence). The CDR3 contains 14 residues. V was pared by 5 bases and J by 3 bases, with 6 bases of the junction left unmatched. The CDR3 loop reads CASRAGLAEETQYF. The CDR3 DNA is TGTGCCAGCAGGGCTGGACTAGCAGAAGAGACCCAGTACTTC.

The chain employs TRBV7-9 and TRBJ1-2; TRBD1 matches at 10 bases. Germline CDR1 reads SEHNR; CDR2 reads FQNEAQ (reference sequence). The CDR3 consists of 18 residues. V dropped 5 bases and J dropped 2; count of bases not matched to a gene: 14. The CDR3, as DNA: TGTGCCAGCAGCCCAAACCACCGCCCGACAGGGGGCAACTATGGCTACACCTTC. This translates into CASSPNHRPTGGNYGYTF.

The V call is TRBV28, the J call TRBJ2-2, with TRBD2 matching over 8 bases. V dropped 2 bases and J dropped 10; count of bases not matched to a gene: 6. The CDR3 covers 14 residues. Per germline, CDR1 MDHEN and CDR2 SYDVKM. This CDR3 is CASSLAGGLLELFF. DNA of the CDR3: TGTGCCAGCAGTTTAGCGGGGGGACTCCTGGAGCTGTTTTTT. The variable domain in full, with the rest retrieved from reference TRBV28 and TRBJ2-2, is DVKVTQSSRYLVKRTGEKVFLECVQDMDHENMFWYRQDPGLGLRLIYFSYDVKMKEKGDIPEGYSVSREKKERFSLILESASTNQTSMYLCASSLAGGLLELFFGEGSRLTVL.

This chain links TRBV5-1 with TRBJ2-7; possibly TRBD1 for D (5 bases). The CDR3 consists of 15 residues. V lost 1 base to trimming and J lost 6 bases, with 17 bases between them. Germline CDR1 and CDR2: SGHRS and YFSETQ. DNA of the CDR3: TGCGCCAGCAGCTTGACGACAGTCCTCGGCGTCGAGCAGTACTTC. As protein: CASSLTTVLGVEQYF. Together with reference TRBV5-1 and TRBJ2-7, the CDR3 gives the full variable domain: KAGVTQTPRYLIKTRGQQVTLSCSPISGHRSVSWYQQTPGQGLQFLFEYFSETQRNKGNFPGRFSGRQFSNSRSEMNVSTLELGDSALYLCASSLTTVLGVEQYFGPGTRLTVT.

The rearrangement uses TRBV19 and TRBJ2-3; 8 positions agree with TRBD1. CDR1 is LNHDA and CDR2 is SQIVND in the germline V gene (reference sequence). The V and J ends lost 5 bases and 3 bases, in that order; junction bases with no gene match: 7. The CDR3 has 15 amino acids. The CDR3 nucleotides are TGTGCCAGTAGTCCCAACAGGGGGAGTACAGATACGCAGTATTTT. Its translation is CASSPNRGSTDTQYF.

V is TRBV7-2 and J is TRBJ2-5, with TRBD1 as a possible D gene (6 bases). The CDR3 is 15 amino acids. With 5 bases removed from V and 5 bases from J, the gap between germline ends came to 18 bases. In germline, CDR1 is SGHTA, CDR2 FQGNSA. In DNA, the CDR3 is TGTGCCAGCAGCCCCGGGACAACCTGGATGGAGACCCAGTACTTC. Its protein product is CASSPGTTWMETQYF.

The rearrangement links TRBV30 to TRBJ2-2; 8 nucleotides agree with TRBD2. The V gene end was trimmed by 3 bases and the J gene end by 1 base; junction bases not matched to a gene: 4. From germline, CDR1 is GTSNPN and CDR2 SVGIG (reference sequence). The CDR3 is 15 residues long. The CDR3 DNA reads as TGTGCCTGGAGCGGGCTAGCGGGGAACACCGGGGAGCTGTTTTTT. Protein product: CAWSGLAGNTGELFF.

V is TRBV6-5 and J is TRBJ2-7; 10 bases match TRBD1. Germline CDR1 and CDR2: MNHEY and SVGAGI. J was trimmed by 3 bases and V by 6 bases; bases with no gene match: 8. The CDR3 totals 15 residues. The CDR3 spells CASSRKTGGHYEQYF. For the CDR3, the DNA is TGTGCCAGCAGCCGAAAGACAGGGGGCCACTACGAGCAGTACTTC.

The chain recombines TRBV10-3 with TRBJ1-2; the match to TRBD1 covers 7 bases. The V gene's germline CDR1 is ENHRY and CDR2 SYGVKD. The trim removed 10 bases at V and 0 bases at J, leaving 5 bases unmatched. The CDR3 totals 13 residues. CDR3 in amino acids: CATSDRTNYGYTF. In nucleotides, the CDR3 is TGTGCCACCTCGGACAGGACTAACTATGGCTACACCTTC.

The chain uses TRBV6-1 and TRBJ2-3, with D perhaps TRBD2 (5 bases). V shed 1 base and J shed 3 bases, with 14 bases lying between them. In germline, CDR1 is MNHNS, CDR2 SASEGT. There are 16 residues in the CDR3. The CDR3 loop reads CASSEGRGIGTDTQYF. The CDR3 DNA reads as TGTGCCAGCAGTGAAGGAAGAGGGATCGGGACAGATACGCAGTATTTT.

This sequence joins TRBV19 and TRBJ1-2; maybe TRBD1 (6 bases). The CDR3 is 14 amino acids. CDR1 is LNHDA and CDR2 is SQIVND in the germline V gene (reference sequence). With 5 bases removed from V and 3 bases from J, the gap between germline ends came to 13 bases. The CDR3 spells CASSFGQPHYGYTF. CDR3 nucleotides: TGTGCCAGTAGTTTCGGACAGCCCCACTATGGCTACACCTTC.

The CDR3 nucleotides are TGTGCCAGTAGTCTAGCAGGCTCGAAAGGTAGTCAGCCCCAGCATTTT. This translates into CASSLAGSKGSQPQHF. The V and J genes are TRBV19 and TRBJ1-5; D uncertain. Trimming pared 5 bases from V and 6 bases from J, leaving 20 bases between. Per the germline V gene, CDR1 is LNHDA and CDR2 is SQIVND (reference sequence). The CDR3 contains 16 residues.

This clone was seen once. The rearrangement joins TRBV3-1 (or the pseudogene TRBV3-2) to TRBJ1-4; 7 nucleotides align to TRBD1. There are 15 residues in the CDR3. With 6 bases clipped from V and 3 bases from J, the junction kept 7 bases outside the gene matches. In germline, CDR1 is LGHDT, CDR2 YNNKEL (reference sequence). The CDR3 is CASSHNGQANEKLFF. CDR3 nucleotides: TGTGCCAGCAGTCACAACGGACAGGCTAATGAAAAACTGTTTTTT.

The V call is TRBV5-1, the J call TRBJ1-1; 8 positions match TRBD1. V gave up 10 bases and J gave up 0 bases; unmatched junction bases: 11. The V gene's germline CDR1 is SGHRS and CDR2 YFSETQ. This CDR3 comprises 15 residues. CDR3: CASAGTGFVNTEAFF. The CDR3 DNA sequence: TGCGCCTCCGCCGGGACAGGTTTCGTGAACACTGAAGCTTTCTTT.

The gene calls are TRBV7-9 and TRBJ2-1; the D gene is possibly TRBD1 (5 bases). CDR3 length: 13 amino acids. CDR1 is SEHNR, CDR2 FQNEAQ, per germline (reference sequence). Trimming shortened V by 1 base and J by 7 bases, and 8 bases separated the two germline ends. CDR3 DNA: TGTGCCAGCAGCTTAGAGGGGCCTAATGAGCAGTTCTTC. Amino acid sequence: CASSLEGPNEQFF.

This rearrangement joins TRBV19 to TRBJ1-5; TRBD1 agrees at 7 bases. In germline, CDR1 is LNHDA, CDR2 SQIVND (reference sequence). CDR3 length: 14 residues. V dropped 1 base and J dropped 7; count of bases not matched to a gene: 4. CDR3 protein: CASSIVTGAQPQHF. CDR3 nucleotide sequence: TGTGCCAGTAGTATAGTAACAGGGGCACAGCCCCAGCATTTT.

V is TRBV5-1 and J is TRBJ1-1; TRBD1 might be the D (5 bases). V was shortened by 0 bases and J by 4 bases, with 16 bases between the two germline ends. The CDR3 consists of 16 residues. Germline values: CDR1 SGHRS, CDR2 YFSETQ. Here the CDR3 reads CASSLEAEGRGTEAFF. CDR3 in DNA: TGCGCCAGCAGCTTGGAAGCAGAGGGGAGGGGCACTGAAGCTTTCTTT.